This is a list of T cell receptor beta chains from one sample in a study of blood T cells in healthy people across ages. TCRdb re-analysed the 5' RACE reads in MiXCR, keeping a single row per CDR3 protein. The sample lists hundreds of thousands of distinct CDR3 sequences, approximately 30% seen once, with more than 15% in the top ten. Sequenced: blood. Receptors were obtained from a woman aged 80 or over in good health. The CDR3 runs from the conserved cysteine through the conserved F or W. A D gene is named only where the DNA matches it firmly. A clone size is listed for some rows: how often the clone was seen (once, few, many), or a class if it is expanded.

size: -
D: -
J: TRBJ1-4
V: TRBV4-1
CDR3: CASSQDLRGGTNEKLFF
DNA: TGCGCCAGCAGCCAAGACCTCAGAGGAGGGACTAATGAAAAACTGTTTTTT

size: few
D: -
J: TRBJ1-2
V: TRBV18
CDR3: CASSPQTAIAGYTF
DNA: TGTGCCAGCTCACCGCAGACGGCTATCGCGGGCTACACCTTC

size: few
D: -
J: TRBJ1-1
V: TRBV4-3
CDR3: CASSRGRVNTEAFF
DNA: TGCGCCAGCAGCCGGGGGCGAGTGAACACTGAAGCTTTCTTT

size: -
D: -
J: TRBJ1-2
V: TRBV12-2
CDR3: CASRQPVRQGGTF
DNA: TGTGCAAGTCGCCAGCCCGTCCGGCAGGGGGGCACCTTC

size: many
D: TRBD2
J: TRBJ2-7
V: TRBV20-1
CDR3: CSARDTSGTYEQYF
DNA: TGCAGTGCTAGAGATACTAGCGGGACCTACGAGCAGTACTTC

size: -
D: -
J: TRBJ1-4
V: TRBV2
CDR3: CARSEALAEWAEKLFF
DNA: TGTGCCCGCAGTGAAGCGCTTGCGGAATGGGCTGAAAAACTGTTTTTT

size: -
D: -
J: TRBJ1-3
V: TRBV6-1
CDR3: CASSLDHSVSGNTIYF
DNA: TGTGCCAGCAGCCTTGACCACAGTGTCTCTGGAAACACCATATATTTT

size: many
D: -
J: TRBJ2-6
V: TRBV9
CDR3: CASSVGRASLNGANVLTF
DNA: TGTGCCAGCAGCGTAGGGAGGGCTTCCTTAAATGGGGCCAACGTCCTGACTTTC

size: many
D: -
J: TRBJ2-3
V: TRBV20-1
CDR3: CSAAATPSSTDTQYF
DNA: TGCAGTGCCGCCGCCACACCCTCTAGCACAGATACGCAGTATTTT

size: -
D: -
J: TRBJ1-1
V: TRBV5-1
CDR3: CASSPGGTIEAFF
DNA: TGCGCCAGCAGCCCCGGGGGGACGATTGAAGCTTTCTTT

size: many
D: TRBD1
J: TRBJ2-3
V: TRBV7-7
CDR3: CASSSGQRGSTDTQYF
DNA: TGTGCCAGCAGCTCGGGACAGCGCGGTAGCACAGATACGCAGTATTTT

size: few
D: -
J: TRBJ2-3
V: TRBV30
CDR3: CAWSTLGAAQYF
DNA: TGTGCCTGGAGTACACTTGGGGCCGCGCAGTATTTT

size: -
D: -
J: TRBJ1-6
V: TRBV6-2/TRBV6-3
CDR3: CASSPQGRGNSPPHF
DNA: TGTGCCAGCAGCCCACAGGGACGTGGCAATTCACCCCCCCACTTT

size: many
D: -
J: TRBJ2-3
V: TRBV27
CDR3: CASSFRENTDTQYF
DNA: TGTGCCAGCAGTTTCAGGGAGAACACAGATACGCAGTATTTT

size: many
D: -
J: TRBJ1-1
V: TRBV20-1
CDR3: CSAYAVNTEAFF
DNA: TGCAGTGCTTACGCGGTGAACACTGAAGCTTTCTTT

size: many
D: TRBD1
J: TRBJ1-2
V: TRBV29-1
CDR3: CSITGTGGPRGYTF
DNA: TGCAGCATCACCGGGACAGGGGGGCCAAGGGGCTACACCTTC

size: -
D: TRBD1
J: TRBJ1-1
V: TRBV20-1
CDR3: CSVRKTGGAARANTEAFF
DNA: TGCAGTGTCCGAAAAACAGGGGGCGCAGCTCGGGCCAACACTGAAGCTTTCTTT

size: -
D: -
J: TRBJ1-1
V: TRBV5-4
CDR3: CASSVELQSAAEAFF
DNA: TGTGCCAGCAGCGTTGAGCTACAGTCGGCCGCTGAAGCTTTCTTT

size: few
D: -
J: TRBJ1-1
V: TRBV9
CDR3: CASSVTVGSEAFF
DNA: TGTGCCAGCAGCGTGACAGTGGGGTCTGAAGCTTTCTTT

size: many
D: -
J: TRBJ1-2
V: TRBV7-2
CDR3: CASSFTRGGGYTF
DNA: TGTGCCAGCAGCTTTACCCGAGGAGGCGGCTACACCTTC

size: many
D: TRBD2
J: TRBJ2-7
V: TRBV6-5
CDR3: CASSYTGLAGVYEQYF
DNA: TGTGCCAGCAGTTACACGGGACTAGCGGGAGTCTACGAGCAGTACTTC

size: many
D: TRBD1
J: TRBJ1-1
V: TRBV19
CDR3: CASSPAQGQGRMNTEAFF
DNA: TGTGCCAGTAGTCCCGCACAGGGACAGGGGAGGATGAACACTGAAGCTTTCTTT

size: -
D: -
J: TRBJ1-1
V: TRBV5-1
CDR3: CASTRDSPSNTEAFF
DNA: TGCGCCAGCACGCGGGACTCACCTTCAAACACTGAAGCTTTCTTT

size: -
D: TRBD2
J: TRBJ2-1
V: TRBV6-1
CDR3: CASSEGGGLSGDEQFF
DNA: TGTGCCAGCAGTGAAGGGGGGGGGTTGAGCGGGGACGAGCAGTTCTTC

size: few
D: -
J: TRBJ2-5
V: TRBV3-1
CDR3: CASSHGPGLQETQYF
DNA: TGTGCCAGCAGCCATGGGCCGGGGCTCCAAGAGACCCAGTACTTC